Reported below is one TCR beta chain. There is no known antigen for this receptor. The input lacks base qualities; no much larger clone sits a single base away. This sample was taken from a study of T cell responses to AZD1222 COVID-19 vaccine (dated by TCRdb to the early 2020s). Describing the broader study: A total of more than 230 trial participants underwent TCR sequencing, of whom roughly 210 received two doses of AZD1222 and around 25 received two doses of the MenACWY control vaccine. Enrollment into the trials was organized by age into subgroups of 18-55, 56-69 and 70-plus years, and those subgroups contained around 150, 28 and 57 TCR-sequenced participants, respectively.

Study-level results and caveats: Conclusions about previously exposed vaccinees were limited because only five to seven AZD1222 recipients were SARS-CoV-2 seropositive at baseline. After two AZD1222 doses, spike-specific TCR breadth and depth were significantly higher than at day 0 and than in MenACWY recipients. In the small 56-69-year group, the increase in depth fell short of significance, most likely because of low power. Epitopes outside the regions mutated in the B.1.351 and B.1.1.7 variants were reportedly recognized by nearly half of the unique spike-specific TCRs. Because no samples from the day 14 peak response were available, repertoires could be characterized only after the peak T cell response. Participants were mostly white British, with more females than males. The authors suggested clonal diversity may have been underestimated. Vaccine-associated CD4 TCRs spanned the whole spike protein, with dominant responses in regions 160-218 and 743-854.

The time point tag for this specimen amounts to: baseline before first vaccination. The treatment or condition label, as the study defines it: meningococcal conjugate vaccine given as trial control. The vaccinee samples were drawn from two UK trials, COV001 and COV002, one of which was a single-blind randomized controlled phase 2/3 trial testing AZD1222 (ChAdOx1 nCoV-19) in healthy adults. Trial participant PBMC samples were collected at day 0 and day 28 after the second dose for TCRbeta chain sequencing. The CDR3 regions of human TCRbeta chains were subjected to immunosequencing. As for the original processing: Repertoire TCRs were matched against a reference library of SARS-CoV-2-specific TCRs generated with the MIRA antigen-specificity platform. Breadth was defined as the fraction of unique TCRs that were SARS-CoV-2-associated. Depth was defined as the fraction of total T cells that were SARS-CoV-2-associated. Using the MIRA data, each spike-specific TCR was assigned both to the spike region to which the TCR was reactive and to a CD4 or CD8 class. Log10-transformed breadth and depth values were compared by one-way ANOVA with Sidak's multiple comparisons tests. TCRdb's version of the immuneACCESS table is confined to in-frame rearrangements and falls short of the full clone set. An unresolved V gene accounts for under half of the shortfall where checked; the remainder is of unknown origin. The DNA was the basis for D and trimming; V, J and clone size are from that table. In all, the sample holds over 150,000 clones, and about 91% of those were seen once. Around 4.5% of the sample is held by the ten biggest clonotypes.

Taken from cysteine to phenylalanine, the CDR3 has 15 residues. The sequence is cut down to CDR3 DNA, 45 bases in frame from base 1. The source was peripheral blood, collected on day 0 of MenACWY control vaccination. This sequence uses TRBV21-1 and TRBJ2-3; the D call in the table, TRBD1, was not verified against the DNA. TRBV21-1 is classified as a pseudogene. This clonotype was sampled from an adult in good health. The DNA sequence is as follows: TGTGCCAGCAATAAGGGGACAGTCAGCACAGATACGCAGTATTTT. The translation is CASNKGTVSTDTQYF.